This T cell receptor (beta chain) was sequenced during a study of glioma-infiltrating T cells after dendritic cell vaccination. The time point was: after dendritic cell vaccination, including at tumor progression/relapse. This clone was detected once. Germline V gene lookup returns CDR1 LGHNA and CDR2 YNFKEQ. Trimming removed 3 bases from V and 0 bases from J; junction bases left unmatched: 4. The CDR3 runs to 17 residues. Primers: 60 V beta forward and 13 J beta reverse. The method was immunoSEQ multiplex PCR; TCRdb's version includes in-frame clones alone and lacks a portion of them. The profile shows some 58,000 clones, under 90% of them singletons.

The TCR originated in a human donor with glioblastoma. This chain joins TRBV4-2 and TRBJ2-1; 11 bases fit TRBD2. The material was blood, obtained after dendritic cell vaccination. Written as DNA, the CDR3 is TGTGCCAGCAGCCATATAACTAGCGGGGGCTCCTACAATGAGCAGTTCTTC. Translation gives CASSHITSGGSYNEQFF.